The 22 T cell receptor beta chains below were found in one sample sequenced in a study of blood T cell repertoires in COVID-19. The data were produced by immunoSEQ multiplex PCR, yet TCRdb's version contains in-frame clones alone and is incomplete. The repertoire has 55,000 to 70,000 clones, approximately 88% of them found once; the top ten carry roughly 43%. Sequenced sample: peripheral blood. The receptor source for this set is a woman aged 55-69 years with COVID-19, enrolled during active disease.

This clone was counted a few times. The J gene is TRBJ1-6, the V gene TRBV5-4, with D possibly being TRBD1 (6 bases). This CDR3 has 14 amino acids. V was clipped by 1 base and J by 7 bases, with 9 bases between them. Germline CDR1 is SGHNT and CDR2 is YYREEE (reference sequence). CDR3 sequence (DNA): TGTGCCAGCAGCTTGAGTACAGGGAATTCACCCCTCCACTTT. Amino acid sequence: CASSLSTGNSPLHF.

The V gene is TRBV5-6, the J gene TRBJ1-2, with unresolved D. The CDR3 runs to 14 residues. V lost 2 bases and J 0 bases, leaving 8 bases between the germline ends. Germline CDR1 reads SGHDT; CDR2 reads YYEEEE. The CDR3 DNA sequence: TGTGCCAGCAGCTTAAGGAGGCCTAACTATGGCTACACCTTC. The encoded protein is CASSLRRPNYGYTF.

V is TRBV4-3 and J is TRBJ1-2; TRBD1 is a possible D gene (6 bases). Germline values: CDR1 LGHNA, CDR2 YSLEER. V lost 0 bases, J lost 9 bases, and 14 bases lay in between. The CDR3 sequence is 14 residues long. This chain's CDR3 is CASSQDWTASRYTF. The CDR3 region has the DNA TGCGCCAGCAGCCAAGATTGGACAGCCTCACGCTACACCTTC.

Only a few counts were recorded for this clone. The chain joins TRBV19 to TRBJ2-2, with D possibly TRBD2 on 7 matching bases. Trimming removed 5 bases at V and 7 bases at J, with 14 bases between. The CDR3 extends over 14 amino acids. Per germline, CDR1 LNHDA and CDR2 SQIVND (reference sequence). CDR3 in amino acids: CASSVGGRDGELFF. For the CDR3, the DNA is TGTGCCAGTAGTGTGGGGGGGCGAGACGGGGAGCTGTTTTTT.

The chain couples TRBV30 to TRBJ2-6; 12 positions agree with TRBD1. Germline assignment: CDR1 GTSNPN and CDR2 SVGIG (reference sequence). This CDR3 comprises 16 residues. J gave up 3 bases and V 5 bases, and 5 bases lay outside the gene matches. The CDR3 coding sequence is TGTGCCTGGCAAGGGACAGGGGGCCGTGGGGCCAACGTCCTGACTTTC. Translating gives CAWQGTGGRGANVLTF.

The rearrangement uses TRBV6-2 or TRBV6-3 and TRBJ1-2; TRBD1 might be the D (6 bases). The germline V gene encodes CDR1 MNHEY and CDR2 SVGEGT. V gave up 5 bases and J gave up 7 bases, with 14 bases separating them. This CDR3 is built from 13 residues. The CDR3 protein is CASSSGQRSGYTF. CDR3 in DNA: TGTGCCAGCAGTAGCGGACAGAGGAGTGGCTACACCTTC.

The J gene is TRBJ1-6, the V gene TRBV18, with unresolved D. Per germline, CDR1 KGHSH and CDR2 LQKENI. Trimming shortened V by 3 bases and J by 6 bases, and 12 bases separated the two germline ends. There are 15 residues in the CDR3. The DNA for the CDR3 is TGTGCCAGCTCACCGCAAAGTTTGGCTAATTCACCCCTCCACTTT. Translated: CASSPQSLANSPLHF.

In this sample, this clone turned up once. The chain employs TRBV5-4 and TRBJ1-1; D is possibly TRBD1 (5 bases). Between the trimmed V and J ends, which lost 1 base and 10 bases, there was a span of 11 bases. The germline gives CDR1 SGHNT, CDR2 YYREEE (reference sequence). The CDR3 consists of 12 residues. CDR3 protein: CASSLSGVRAFF. The CDR3 DNA follows: TGTGCCAGCAGCTTGTCGGGGGTCCGAGCTTTCTTT.

The chain employs TRBV7-2 and TRBJ1-3, with 7 bases identical to TRBD1. This CDR3 is 13 amino acids long. Trimming cost V 5 bases and J 14 bases; bases outside gene matches: 12. Germline-derived CDR1 and CDR2 are SGHTA and FQGNSA. CDR3 loop: CASSEIQGIGVYF. Here the CDR3 DNA reads TGTGCCAGCAGCGAGATACAGGGGATAGGAGTATATTTT.

This chain links TRBV18 with TRBJ2-3, with a possible D match to TRBD1 (6 bases). The CDR3 length is 16 residues. Germline CDR1 reads KGHSH; CDR2 reads LQKENI. V gave up 1 base and J gave up 5 bases, with 16 bases separating them. CDR3 nucleotides: TGTGCCAGCTCACCACGGGGTCAGGGGAGAGGAGATACGCAGTATTTT. This encodes CASSPRGQGRGDTQYF.

The chain uses TRBV7-9 and TRBJ1-1; 7 nucleotides agree with TRBD1. V dropped 4 bases and J dropped 5; count of bases not matched to a gene: 13. Germline CDR1 SEHNR, CDR2 FQNEAQ (reference sequence). CDR3 length: 16 residues. CDR3 residues: CASSSPNRGVETEAFF. In DNA, the CDR3 is TGTGCCAGCAGCTCGCCAAACAGGGGTGTGGAGACTGAAGCTTTCTTT. The full variable domain, completed using reference TRBV7-9 and TRBJ1-1, is DTGVSQNPRHKITKRGQNVTFRCDPISEHNRLYWYRQTLGQGPEFLTYFQNEAQLEKSRLLSDRFSAERPKGSFSTLEIQRTEQGDSAMYLCASSSPNRGVETEAFFGQGTRLTVV.

The count of this clone is one. The chain couples TRBV29-1 to TRBJ1-1; unclear D gene. Trimming pared 5 bases from V and 4 bases from J, leaving 14 bases between. Looked up from germline, CDR1 is SQVTM and CDR2 is ANQGSEA. The CDR3 runs 13 residues. The CDR3 sequence: CSVYPLRSTEAFF. The CDR3 DNA is TGCAGCGTTTATCCCCTAAGGAGCACTGAAGCTTTCTTT.

The V and J genes are TRBV18 and TRBJ2-2; maybe TRBD2 (6 bases). V was trimmed by 1 base and J by 7 bases, leaving 19 bases between them. This CDR3 is built from 17 residues. Germline CDR1 is KGHSH and CDR2 is LQKENI. CDR3 DNA sequence: TGTGCCAGCTCACCACAGGAAAGGGACTCCGTCAGCGGGGAGCTGTTTTTT. Translation gives CASSPQERDSVSGELFF.

V is TRBV19 and J is TRBJ1-2; D is uncertain. The CDR3 covers 16 residues. CDR1 is LNHDA, CDR2 SQIVND, per germline (reference sequence). The germline V and J ends were trimmed by 1 base and 4 bases, with 16 bases remaining between them. CDR3 amino acids: CASSIGPIHLGYGYTF. Written as DNA, the CDR3 is TGTGCCAGTAGTATAGGGCCCATCCACCTTGGCTATGGCTACACCTTC.

The chain recombines TRBV28 with TRBJ2-7; 12 bases line up with TRBD1. V was clipped by 5 bases and J by 6 bases; unmatched bases: 8. The CDR3 extends over 15 amino acids. Germline-derived CDR1 and CDR2 are MDHEN and SYDVKM. The CDR3 DNA reads as TGTGCCAGCAGTACGGAGGGGACAGGGGGCGTCGAGCAGTACTTC. Protein: CASSTEGTGGVEQYF.

This clone was seen a few times. The V call is TRBV19, the J call TRBJ2-1; D is perhaps TRBD2 (6 bases). The CDR3 consists of 14 residues. V shed 4 bases and J shed 6 bases, with 13 bases lying between them. The germline gives CDR1 LNHDA, CDR2 SQIVND (reference sequence). CDR3 loop: CASSRIGGGNEQFF. In nucleotides, the CDR3 is TGTGCCAGTAGTAGGATCGGGGGTGGCAATGAGCAGTTCTTC.

This chain joins TRBV13 and TRBJ1-1; 7 nucleotides line up with TRBD1. This CDR3 is 17 amino acids long. The germline V gene encodes CDR1 PRHDT and CDR2 FYEKMQ (reference sequence). With V trimmed by 3 bases and J by 1 base, 11 bases remained unmatched. CDR3 region: CASSLGQTGYSNTEAFF. The CDR3 DNA follows: TGTGCCAGCAGCTTGGGACAGACAGGTTATTCGAACACTGAAGCTTTCTTT.

This clone was recorded a few times. The J gene is TRBJ2-7, the V gene TRBV9; maybe TRBD1 (5 bases). Trimming removed 3 bases at V and 4 bases at J, with 8 bases between. The CDR3 loop spans 12 amino acids. Looked up from germline, CDR1 is SGDLS and CDR2 is YYNGEE. CDR3 nucleotide sequence: TGTGCCAGCAGCGCGCAGGGTTACGAGCAGTACTTC. As protein: CASSAQGYEQYF.

The chain is built from TRBV29-1 and TRBJ1-1; tentatively, D is TRBD1 (6 bases). The CDR3 length is 13 residues. V was trimmed by 7 bases and J by 1 base, leaving 13 bases between them. Germline values: CDR1 SQVTM, CDR2 ANQGSEA. The CDR3 here is CSAAGDTNTEAFF. The CDR3 nucleotides are TGCAGCGCCGCGGGGGACACGAACACTGAAGCTTTCTTT.

This clone came up once. The CDR3 is CAWSVGLERETQYF. The DNA of the CDR3 is TGTGCCTGGAGTGTAGGTTTAGAGCGGGAGACCCAGTACTTC. The rearrangement links TRBV30 to TRBJ2-5; D possibly corresponds to TRBD2 (5 bases). The CDR3 contains 14 residues. The germline gives CDR1 GTSNPN, CDR2 SVGIG (reference sequence). Trimming pared 0 bases from V and 5 bases from J, leaving 13 bases between.

This clone was seen once. V usage is TRBV27 and J usage is TRBJ2-7, with TRBD1 identical over 9 bases. Germline assignment: CDR1 MNHEY and CDR2 SMNVEV (reference sequence). The CDR3 extends over 16 amino acids. The ends lost 5 bases at V and 7 bases at J; junction bases unmatched: 15. The CDR3 DNA reads TGTGCCAGCAGTCCTACGGGACAGGGTGGAACGGGGGAGCAGTACTTC. Its translation: CASSPTGQGGTGEQYF.

This rearrangement joins TRBV5-1 to TRBJ1-3; TRBD1 aligns across 8 bases. The CDR3 sequence is 17 residues long. Germline V lookup: CDR1 SGHRS, CDR2 YFSETQ. With 0 bases clipped from V and 3 bases from J, the junction kept 8 bases outside the gene matches. CDR3 nucleotide sequence: TGCGCCAGCAGCTTGGCCTCGCAGGGGGCATTTGGAAACACCATATATTTT. This translates into CASSLASQGAFGNTIYF.